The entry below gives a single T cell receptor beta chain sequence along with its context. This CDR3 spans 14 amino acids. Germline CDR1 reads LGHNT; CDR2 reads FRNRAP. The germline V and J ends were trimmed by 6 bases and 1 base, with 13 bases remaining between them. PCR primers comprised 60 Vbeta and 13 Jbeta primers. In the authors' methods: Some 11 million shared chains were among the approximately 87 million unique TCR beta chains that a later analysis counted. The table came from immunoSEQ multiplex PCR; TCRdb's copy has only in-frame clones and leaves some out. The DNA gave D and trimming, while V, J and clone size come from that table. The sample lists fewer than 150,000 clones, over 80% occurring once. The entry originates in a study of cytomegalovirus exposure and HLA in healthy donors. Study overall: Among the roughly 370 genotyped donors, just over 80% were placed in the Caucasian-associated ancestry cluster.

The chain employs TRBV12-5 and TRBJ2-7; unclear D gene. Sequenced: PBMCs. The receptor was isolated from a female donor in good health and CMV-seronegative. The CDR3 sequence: CASGQPTESYEQYF. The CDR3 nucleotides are TGTGCTAGTGGCCAACCTACAGAGTCCTACGAGCAGTACTTC.